This TCR beta chain was documented in a study of blood T cells in healthy people across ages. The CDR3 is made up of 18 amino acids. The trim removed 0 bases at V and 4 bases at J, leaving 12 bases unmatched. Germline V gene data show CDR1 as LNHNV and CDR2 as YYDKDF (reference sequence). As to this clonotype: Its specificity is not known.

A second PCR, run for about 7 to 11 cycles, used a sample-barcoded 5' primer plus a J-beta primer mix. TCRdb itself ran the 5' RACE reads through MiXCR, one entry per CDR3 protein. There are hundreds of thousands of distinct CDR3 sequences in the sample; about 30% occur only once, and about 18% lies in the top ten. Study-wide results and limits: When set beside aged donors, long-lived donors presented more naive CD4+ cells and higher diversity.

This TCR was recovered from a woman of 80 years or more in good health. The rearrangement joins TRBV15 to TRBJ2-5, with 9 bases aligning to TRBD2. Source material: blood. Here the CDR3 DNA reads TGTGCCACCAGCAGAGATACGCAGTCTAGCGGGATGGGAGAGACCCAGTACTTC. Translated, it gives CATSRDTQSSGMGETQYF.